This record covers a single T cell receptor (beta chain). One tube held mixed TRB-A and TRB-B primer pools for touch-down PCR. No DNA is given; TCRdb re-called the multiplex PCR reads and lists each CDR3 protein once. The sample holds 9,500 to 15,000 distinct CDR3 sequences. The CDR3 is made up of 16 amino acids. Germline V lookup: CDR1 MNHEY, CDR2 SVGAGI. This record comes from a study of T cell clusters in autoimmune cytopenias. TRB amplification used roughly 250 ng of peripheral blood genomic DNA. This clonotype originated in a human donor with an autoimmune cytopenia or autoimmune hepatitis (not recorded which). The chain recombines TRBV6-5 with TRBJ2-7; TCRdb's D call of TRBD1 is untestable without DNA. The sample was peripheral blood. The CDR3 loop is CASSSPSRGKSYEQYF.